The 22 T cell receptor beta chains reported below all come from one sample, sequenced in a study of T cell changes during pregnancy in multiple sclerosis. This table comes from immunoSEQ multiplex PCR, and its TCRdb copy is limited to in-frame clones, with some not included. The data show tens of thousands of clones, 93% seen once. The material was peripheral blood, obtained after pregnancy. Source of these receptors: a female donor with multiple sclerosis, enrolled in a pregnancy study.

The rearrangement uses TRBV4-1 and TRBJ2-3; 7 bases are shared with TRBD2. Germline CDR1 reads MGHRA; CDR2 reads YSYEKL. The CDR3 is 15 residues long. With V trimmed by 4 bases and J by 3 bases, 7 bases remained unmatched. The DNA for the CDR3 is TGCGCCAGCAGCCGACTAGCTTTGAGTACAGATACGCAGTATTTT. This translates into CASSRLALSTDTQYF.

The V gene is TRBV7-3, the J gene TRBJ2-2, with 9 nucleotides matching TRBD1. Germline V gene lookup returns CDR1 SGHTA and CDR2 FQGTGA. With 6 bases clipped from V and 7 bases from J, the junction kept 6 bases outside the gene matches. The CDR3 covers 14 residues. In nucleotides, the CDR3 is TGTGCCAGCAGTCGGGACAGGGCAGACGGGGAGCTGTTTTTT. This translates into CASSRDRADGELFF.

This clone was recorded once. V gene TRBV7-2 combines with J gene TRBJ2-2; 7 bases match TRBD2. This CDR3 region has 17 residues. Germline V gene data show CDR1 as SGHTA and CDR2 as FQGNSA. Trimming at V came to 3 bases and at J to 0 bases, leaving 7 bases not matched to a gene. The CDR3 sequence: CASSFSASGANTGELFF. CDR3 nucleotide sequence: TGTGCCAGCAGCTTCTCGGCTAGCGGAGCGAACACCGGGGAGCTGTTTTTT.

The gene calls are TRBV7-9 and TRBJ1-4; 10 nucleotides match TRBD1. CDR3 length equals 15 residues. Germline V gives CDR1 SEHNR, CDR2 FQNEAQ (reference sequence). V dropped 1 base and J dropped 8; count of bases not matched to a gene: 4. The CDR3 bases are TGTGCCAGCAGCTTAGGAGGGACAGGGGTCGAAAAACTGTTTTTT. Translation: CASSLGGTGVEKLFF. The full variable domain, completed using reference TRBV7-9 and TRBJ1-4, is DTGVSQNPRHKITKRGQNVTFRCDPISEHNRLYWYRQTLGQGPEFLTYFQNEAQLEKSRLLSDRFSAERPKGSFSTLEIQRTEQGDSAMYLCASSLGGTGVEKLFFGSGTQLSVL.

The chain has TRBV10-2 and TRBJ1-5; TRBD1 matches at 7 bases. Trimming took 5 bases from V and 0 from J; bases not matched to a gene: 10. Germline V CDR1 and CDR2: WSHSY, SAAADI. The CDR3 length is 17 residues. CDR3 region: CASSLTKTGSSNQPQHF. As DNA, the CDR3 is TGCGCCAGCAGTCTCACTAAGACAGGGAGTAGCAATCAGCCCCAGCATTTT.

This sequence joins TRBV9 and TRBJ1-1, with D tentatively TRBD1 (6 bases). CDR1 is SGDLS, CDR2 YYNGEE, per germline. The CDR3 loop spans 15 amino acids. V lost 3 bases, J lost 1 base, and 13 bases lay in between. The CDR3 DNA follows: TGTGCCAGCAGCGCAATACAGGGTGGGAACACTGAAGCTTTCTTT. This sequence encodes CASSAIQGGNTEAFF.

The V and J genes are TRBV12-2 and TRBJ2-1; no DNA check was done on the table's D call, TRBD2. TRBV12-2 is deemed a pseudogene. This CDR3 is built from 19 residues. CDR3 protein: CASRLARQIAVRSYNEQFF. The CDR3 region has the DNA TGTGCAAGTCGCTTAGCCCGCCAAATAGCGGTTCGCTCCTACAATGAGCAGTTCTTC.

CDR3 amino acids: CASSVDPGNYGYTF. The CDR3 nucleotides are TGTGCCAGCAGCGTAGATCCAGGGAACTATGGCTACACCTTC. V is TRBV9 and J is TRBJ1-2; D is possibly TRBD1 (5 bases). The ends were cut back, 0 bases at V and 2 bases at J, with 8 bases in the middle. CDR1 and CDR2 from the germline V gene are SGDLS and YYNGEE. The CDR3 has 14 amino acids.

CDR3 in amino acids: CASSKASCRGYGYTF. The DNA of the CDR3 is TGTGCCAGCAGCAAAGCCTCGTGCAGGGGCTATGGCTACACCTTC. The J gene is TRBJ1-2, the V gene TRBV21-1; TRBD1, the D gene given by the table, was not confirmed from the DNA. TRBV21-1 is a pseudogene locus. The CDR3 contains 15 residues.

The chain joins TRBV4-3 to TRBJ2-1; D is perhaps TRBD2 (6 bases). Germline loops: CDR1 LGHNA, CDR2 YSLEER. There are 18 residues in the CDR3. Trimming shortened V by 0 bases and J by 0 bases, and 15 bases separated the two germline ends. CDR3 residues: CASSQDPAGRFSYNEQFF. CDR3 DNA: TGCGCCAGCAGCCAAGATCCGGCGGGAAGGTTCTCCTACAATGAGCAGTTCTTC.

The chain recombines TRBV7-2 with TRBJ2-7; tentative D call: TRBD2 (6 bases). Germline CDR1 and CDR2: SGHTA and FQGNSA. CDR3 length: 15 residues. Trimming stripped 2 bases from V and 6 bases from J, with 17 bases between. The CDR3 spells CASSLTLAREVEQYF. CDR3 coding DNA: TGTGCCAGCAGCTTAACGCTTGCGAGGGAGGTCGAGCAGTACTTC.

This chain joins TRBV19 and TRBJ1-2; D gene uncertain. The CDR3 is 11 amino acids. Trimming left V 6 bases short and J 5 bases short, with 7 bases between. The germline V gene has CDR1 LNHDA and CDR2 SQIVND (reference sequence). The CDR3 DNA follows: TGTGCCAGTAGCGGTCGGTATGGCTACACCTTC. This sequence encodes CASSGRYGYTF.

J is TRBJ1-2 and V is TRBV7-9; TRBD1 matches at 10 bases. CDR1 is SEHNR, CDR2 FQNEAQ, per germline (reference sequence). The CDR3 runs to 16 residues. V shed 5 bases and J 6 bases; nucleotides not matched to a gene: 12. In DNA form, the CDR3 reads TGTGCCAGCAGCAAAACGTGGGACAGGGGAGGGGATGGCTACACCTTC. It is translated as CASSKTWDRGGDGYTF.

The chain employs TRBV19 and TRBJ2-1, with TRBD2 identical over 11 bases. Unmatched junction bases numbered 7, after V lost 5 bases and J lost 1 base. The CDR3 is 17 residues long. Per the germline V gene, CDR1 is LNHDA and CDR2 is SQIVND (reference sequence). CDR3 sequence reads: CASSALTSGSSYNEQFF. DNA of the CDR3: TGTGCCAGTAGTGCCCTAACTAGCGGGAGTTCCTACAATGAGCAGTTCTTC. Filled out from reference TRBV19 and TRBJ2-1, the complete variable domain reads DGGITQSPKYLFRKEGQNVTLSCEQNLNHDAMYWYRQDPGQGLRLIYYSQIVNDFQKGDIAEGYSVSREKKESFPLTVTSAQKNPTAFYLCASSALTSGSSYNEQFFGPGTRLTVL.

The chain uses TRBV4-1 and TRBJ1-4; D possibly corresponds to TRBD1 (5 bases). V shed 1 base and J shed 1 base, with 10 bases lying between them. Germline V gene lookup returns CDR1 MGHRA and CDR2 YSYEKL. The length of the CDR3 is 16 residues. The CDR3 bases are TGCGCCAGCAGCCAAGGAGGAGGGGTAACTAATGAAAAACTGTTTTTT. Encoded protein: CASSQGGGVTNEKLFF.

This rearrangement joins TRBV7-2 to TRBJ2-7, with 12 bases that match TRBD1. V gave up 6 bases and J gave up 6 bases; unmatched junction bases: 6. Germline lookup yields CDR1 SGHTA and CDR2 FQGNSA. The CDR3 length is 14 residues. CDR3 protein: CASSPGTGGREQYF. CDR3 nucleotides: TGTGCCAGCAGTCCCGGGACAGGGGGCCGCGAGCAGTACTTC. Looking up the rest from reference TRBV7-2 and TRBJ2-7 gives the full variable domain: GAGVSQSPSNKVTEKGKDVELRCDPISGHTALYWYRQSLGQGLEFLIYFQGNSAPDKSGLPSDRFSAERTGGSVSTLTIQRTQQEDSAVYLCASSPGTGGREQYFGPGTRLTVT.

The chain employs TRBV10-3 and TRBJ2-1; 10 positions match TRBD1. Unmatched junction bases numbered 6, after V lost 8 bases and J lost 5 bases. CDR1 is ENHRY and CDR2 is SYGVKD in the germline V gene. The CDR3 contains 14 residues. CDR3 in DNA: TGTGCCATCGCAGACAGGGGGCGGGACAATGAGCAGTTCTTC. Its protein product is CAIADRGRDNEQFF.

This clone came up once. In nucleotides, the CDR3 is TGTGCCAGTACGTCAGGCGGGACCATAGACCCTTCTCATTCGGGCACTGAAGCTTTCTTT. Translating it yields CASTSGGTIDPSHSGTEAFF. This chain connects TRBV19 to TRBJ1-1, with D perhaps matching TRBD1 (5 bases). The CDR3 extends over 20 amino acids. V shed 7 bases and J shed 4 bases, with 34 bases lying between them. Germline V gene sequence: CDR1 LNHDA, CDR2 SQIVND (reference sequence). Together with reference TRBV19 and TRBJ1-1, the CDR3 gives the full variable domain: DGGITQSPKYLFRKEGQNVTLSCEQNLNHDAMYWYRQDPGQGLRLIYYSQIVNDFQKGDIAEGYSVSREKKESFPLTVTSAQKNPTAFYLCASTSGGTIDPSHSGTEAFFGQGTRLTVV.

V gene TRBV27 combines with J gene TRBJ1-1; possible D gene TRBD1, 5 bases. Trimming pared 8 bases from V and 7 bases from J, leaving 20 bases between. The CDR3 extends over 14 amino acids. Looked up from germline, CDR1 is MNHEY and CDR2 is SMNVEV (reference sequence). CDR3 bases: TGTGCCAGCTGTTCAGGGTCCGCTCCTCTTGAAGCTTTCTTT. The encoded protein is CASCSGSAPLEAFF.

This chain uses TRBV5-1 with TRBJ2-7; 9 nucleotides agree with TRBD1. Trimming at V came to 2 bases and at J to 0 bases, leaving 15 bases not matched to a gene. CDR3 length: 19 residues. Germline V gene lookup returns CDR1 SGHRS and CDR2 YFSETQ. In DNA form, the CDR3 reads TGCGCCAGCAGCTTCTCCTCCCATAACAGGGGGCATTCCTCCTACGAGCAGTACTTC. This codes for CASSFSSHNRGHSSYEQYF.

The rearrangement links TRBV11-1 to TRBJ1-1; 8 bases agree with TRBD1. CDR1 SGHAT and CDR2 FQDESV come from the germline V gene (reference sequence). The ends lost 0 bases at V and 1 base at J; junction bases unmatched: 1. CDR3 length equals 15 residues. This CDR3 is CASSLADRENTEAFF. The CDR3 DNA is TGTGCCAGCAGCTTAGCGGACAGGGAGAACACTGAAGCTTTCTTT.

The CDR3 here is CASSSKEGWNGNTIYF. CDR3 nucleotides: TGTGCCAGCAGCAGTAAGGAGGGGTGGAATGGAAACACCATATATTTT. This rearrangement joins TRBV21-1 to TRBJ1-3. TRBV21-1 is a pseudogene locus. The CDR3 consists of 16 residues.